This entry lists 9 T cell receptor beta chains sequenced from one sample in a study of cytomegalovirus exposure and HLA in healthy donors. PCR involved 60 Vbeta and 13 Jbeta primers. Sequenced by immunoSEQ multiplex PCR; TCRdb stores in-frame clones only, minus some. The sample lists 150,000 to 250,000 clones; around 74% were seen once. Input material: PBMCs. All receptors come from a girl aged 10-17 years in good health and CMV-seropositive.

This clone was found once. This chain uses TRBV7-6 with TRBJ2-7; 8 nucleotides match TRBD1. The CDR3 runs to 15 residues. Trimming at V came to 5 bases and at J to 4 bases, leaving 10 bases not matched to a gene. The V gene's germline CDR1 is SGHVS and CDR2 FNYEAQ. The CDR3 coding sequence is TGTGCCAGCAGCCTCAGGACAGGGATCAAGTACGAGCAGTACTTC. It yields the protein CASSLRTGIKYEQYF.

The CDR3 loop is CASSSLGRETQYF. The CDR3 DNA reads TGTGCCAGCAGCTCTCTAGGAAGGGAGACCCAGTACTTC. The rearrangement links TRBV11-3 to TRBJ2-5; D unclear. The CDR3 consists of 13 residues. V lost 4 bases to trimming and J lost 5 bases, with 11 bases between them. CDR1 SGHNT and CDR2 YENEEA come from the germline V gene.

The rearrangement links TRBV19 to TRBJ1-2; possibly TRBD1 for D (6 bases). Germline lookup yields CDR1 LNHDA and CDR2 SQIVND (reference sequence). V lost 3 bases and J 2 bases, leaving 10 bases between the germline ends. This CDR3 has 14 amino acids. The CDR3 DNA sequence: TGTGCCAGTAGTATGGACAGCCTAAACTATGGCTACACCTTC. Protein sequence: CASSMDSLNYGYTF.

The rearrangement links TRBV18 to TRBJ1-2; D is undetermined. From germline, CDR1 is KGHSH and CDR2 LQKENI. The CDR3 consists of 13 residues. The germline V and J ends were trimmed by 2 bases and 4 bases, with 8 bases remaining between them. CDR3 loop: CASSPTPFYGYTF. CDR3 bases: TGTGCCAGCTCACCAACACCCTTCTATGGCTACACCTTC.

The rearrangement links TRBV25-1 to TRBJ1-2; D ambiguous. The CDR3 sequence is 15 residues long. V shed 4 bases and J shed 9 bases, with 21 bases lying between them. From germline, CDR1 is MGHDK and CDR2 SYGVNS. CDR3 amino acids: CASSGATGSQSRYTF. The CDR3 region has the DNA TGTGCCAGCAGTGGCGCGACCGGGAGCCAATCTCGCTACACCTTC.

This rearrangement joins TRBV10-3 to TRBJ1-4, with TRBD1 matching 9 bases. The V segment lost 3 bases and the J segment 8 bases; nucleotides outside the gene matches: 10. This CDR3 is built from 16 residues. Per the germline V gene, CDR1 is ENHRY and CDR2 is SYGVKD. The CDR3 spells CAISEESDRGGEKLFF. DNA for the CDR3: TGTGCCATCAGTGAAGAGTCGGACAGGGGAGGAGAAAAACTGTTTTTT.

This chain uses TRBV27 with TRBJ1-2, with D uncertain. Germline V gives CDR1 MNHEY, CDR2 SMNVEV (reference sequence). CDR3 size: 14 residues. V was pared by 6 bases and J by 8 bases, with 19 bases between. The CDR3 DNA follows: TGTGCCAGCAGCCCCCCGGGGTTCGGGAAGGGCTACACCTTC. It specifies CASSPPGFGKGYTF.

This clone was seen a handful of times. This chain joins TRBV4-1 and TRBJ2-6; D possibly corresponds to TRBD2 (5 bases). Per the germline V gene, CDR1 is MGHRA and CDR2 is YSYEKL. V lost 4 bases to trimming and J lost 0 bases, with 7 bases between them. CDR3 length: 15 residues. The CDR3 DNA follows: TGCGCCAGCAGCCTACTAGGCTCTGGGGCCAACGTCCTGACTTTC. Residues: CASSLLGSGANVLTF.

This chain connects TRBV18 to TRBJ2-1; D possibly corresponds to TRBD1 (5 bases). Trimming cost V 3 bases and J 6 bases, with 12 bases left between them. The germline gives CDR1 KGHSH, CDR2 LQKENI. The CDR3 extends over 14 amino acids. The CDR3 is CASSPLPQGNEQFF. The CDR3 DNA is TGTGCCAGCTCACCCCTCCCGCAGGGCAATGAGCAGTTCTTC.